The clone carrying this T cell receptor beta chain was observed a few times. Its antigen is unknown. The sample is drawn from a study of T cell repertoires in cytomegalovirus infection. About the research overall: Both a matching HLA type and CMV infection were indicated by public TCR beta signatures.

Via MiXCR, TCRdb re-called the reads, giving one row per CDR3 protein. The sample contains under 150,000 distinct CDR3 sequences, roughly a quarter of which appear only once. The ends were cut back, 0 bases at V and 7 bases at J, with 7 bases in the middle. Germline values: CDR1 MGHDK, CDR2 SYGVNS. This CDR3 spans 13 amino acids. Findings and limits, study-wide: Frequencies of public TCR beta families were cumulated, and this identified carriers of CMV plus the relevant HLA. HLA-C-restricted CMV-specific TCR beta clonotypes were dominant in the ex vivo response.

Sequencing was carried out using PBMCs, sequenced either directly or after in vitro stimulation (not recorded which). This TCR was sampled from a human donor in good health (CMV status not recorded). Some clones in this sample may be carry-over from other donors' samples. The rearrangement joins TRBV25-1 to TRBJ2-1; D uncertain. In nucleotides, the CDR3 is TGTGCCAGCAGTGAATATATGGCGAATGAGCAGTTCTTC. As protein: CASSEYMANEQFF.